The clone carrying this TCR beta chain was counted ten times or more. Its antigen remains unknown. V was pared by 5 bases and J by 7 bases, with 8 bases between. The CDR3 spans 11 residues. The investigators amplified TCR beta CDR3 regions from RNA transcripts. First-round RT-PCR with HTBI primers amplified the TCR CDR3 region. TCRdb recomputed calls from the multiplex PCR reads with MiXCR, one row per CDR3 protein. The data contain 500,000 to 600,000 distinct CDR3 sequences, roughly 50% of them singletons. In making diagnoses, clinical symptoms, serum thyroxine and TRAb, thyroid ultrasound and orbital computed tomography were all used. This sample is drawn from a study of T cells in Graves' hyperthyroidism and ophthalmopathy. Whole-study results and caveats: Before onset, ophthalmopathy was predicted by the model a median about 6.2 months earlier.

V is TRBV12-3 or TRBV12-4 and J is TRBJ2-5; D call uncertain. The sequencing sample was made of peripheral blood or thyroid tissue (not recorded which). This clonotype was obtained from an adult woman with Graves' disease, either hyperthyroidism or ophthalmopathy (not recorded which). CDR3 amino acids: CASSQSGTQYF. The CDR3 DNA is TGTGCCAGCAGTCAGTCCGGGACCCAGTACTTC.